The clone carrying this T cell receptor beta chain turned up a few times. Its antigen is currently unknown. This sample was taken from a study of identical twins. Whole-study findings and limits: Those out-of-frame alpha sequences shared by twins showed an excess of low generation probability. The more abundant beta clonotypes in cord blood had fewer insertions, and memory repertoires did not show this.

From germline, CDR1 is DFQATT and CDR2 SNEGSKA (reference sequence). Trimming removed 0 bases from V and 7 bases from J, with 19 bases in between. The CDR3 totals 15 residues. TCRdb called the 5' RACE reads again in MiXCR, with one record for every CDR3 protein. The sample contains 1.5 million to 2 million distinct CDR3 sequences, around 29% of which appear only once. The receptor was isolated from a newborn girl in good health. Sequencing input: cord blood. The V call is TRBV20-1, the J call TRBJ2-7; D might be TRBD2 (5 bases). The CDR3 protein is CSARDSGVTYNEQYF. The CDR3 DNA sequence: TGCAGTGCTAGAGATTCCGGGGTGACCTACAATGAGCAGTACTTC.